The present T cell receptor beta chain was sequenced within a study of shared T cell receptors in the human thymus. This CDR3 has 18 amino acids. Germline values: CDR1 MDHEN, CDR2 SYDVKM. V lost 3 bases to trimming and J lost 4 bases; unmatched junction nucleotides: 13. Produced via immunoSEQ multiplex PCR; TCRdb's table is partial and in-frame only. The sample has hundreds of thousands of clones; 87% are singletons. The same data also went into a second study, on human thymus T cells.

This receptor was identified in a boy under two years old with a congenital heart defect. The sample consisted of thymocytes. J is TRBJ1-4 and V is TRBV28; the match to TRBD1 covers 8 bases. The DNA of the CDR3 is TGTGCCAGCAGTTTCATAAACGGGACAGGAGGGGGTAATGAAAAACTGTTTTTT. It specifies CASSFINGTGGGNEKLFF.